In its sample, the clone carrying this TCR beta chain was seen a few times. No antigen is known for it. These data are taken from a study of cytomegalovirus exposure and HLA in healthy donors. Study-wide results and limits: Common viral pathogens seemed to be connected with several of the most significant clusters, according to a later analysis. Trimming of TCR beta V- and J-genes showed a link, identified in a later analysis, to a missense DCLRE1C variant.

The CDR3 covers 15 residues. CDR1 is SQVTM and CDR2 is ANQGSEA in the germline V gene. V lost 5 bases, J lost 5 bases, and 10 bases stayed unmatched. The study ran its PCR with 60 Vbeta and 13 Jbeta primers. Using immunoSEQ multiplex PCR, the repertoire was profiled, and TCRdb retains in-frame clones only, with some absent. The data contain some 140,000 clones, roughly 80% of them singletons. Sample: PBMCs. The source of this sequence is a woman aged 45-65 years in good health and CMV-seropositive. This chain uses TRBV29-1 with TRBJ2-2; 8 nucleotides line up with TRBD1. The CDR3 is CSVHGTGSMTGELFF. The CDR3 coding sequence is TGCAGCGTTCACGGGACAGGAAGTATGACCGGGGAGCTGTTTTTT.